This TCR beta chain stems from a study of blood T cells in healthy people across ages. Study conclusions and caveats: Researchers judged that diversity estimates from one million T cells fell short of true values. The study found more naive CD4+ cells and higher diversity in long-lived than aged donors.

This clonotype was seen many times. Its antigen is not identified. Primers used in a second PCR of roughly 7 to 12 cycles were a sample-barcoded 5' primer and a J-beta primer mix. From each sample, at least 2.5 million paired-end reads containing CDR3 were obtained. TCRdb called the 5' RACE reads again in MiXCR, with one record for every CDR3 protein. The profile shows fewer than 800,000 distinct CDR3 sequences, about half of them singletons. PBMCs were isolated at a quantity of at least 6.5 million per sample. Trimming removed 5 bases from V and 0 bases from J; junction bases left unmatched: 5. The CDR3 spans 14 residues. Germline CDR1 SQVTM, CDR2 ANQGSEA.

The chain employs TRBV29-1 and TRBJ2-7; TRBD1 agrees at 9 bases. This sequence was found in a woman aged 55-70 years in good health. The sample consisted of blood. Here the CDR3 reads CSVWGTGSSYEQYF. CDR3 coding DNA: TGCAGCGTTTGGGGGACAGGGAGCTCCTACGAGCAGTACTTC.